This T cell receptor beta chain was sequenced for a study of human T cells and chemical hapten exposure. Study context: Sensitization used 2% DPC on approximately 2 cm by approximately 2 cm upper inner arm skin.

TCRdb analysed the RACE reads with MiXCR anew, one entry per CDR3 protein. The sample has about 84,000 distinct CDR3 sequences, 10% to 11% seen once. Time point of the sample: patch test 3, about 24 weeks after DPC sensitization. The sample's treatment: therapeutic diphenylcyclopropenone sensitization with weekly scalp DPC. The CDR3 is 14 residues long. Germline CDR1 reads GTSNPN; CDR2 reads SVGIG (reference sequence). The V end lost 3 bases, the J end lost 6 bases, and 16 bases lay between the germline ends. This material consisted of whole blood, taken in connection with sensitization to the hapten diphenylcyclopropenone (DPC). J is TRBJ2-3 and V is TRBV30; D uncertain. This TCR came from a woman between 50 and 59 years old with alopecia areata. Some clones in this sample may be carry-over from other donors' samples. CDR3 bases: TGTGCCTGGAGGGCTAATACCGATTGGGATACGCAGTATTTT. Amino acid sequence: CAWRANTDWDTQYF.